The 7 T cell receptor beta chains given below trace back to one sample, sequenced in a study of shared clonotypes between healthy human individuals (dated by TCRdb to about 2020). Library preparation employed the immunoSEQ multiplex PCR assay. This is the immuneACCESS table as TCRdb keeps it, with only in-frame sequences that have V and J called. A part of the clones is gone; compared with another copy, unresolved V genes explain less than half, and the rest is unexplained. The sample table records under 2,500,000 clones; approximately 96% of these occur just once. The top ten hold about 0.13% of the sample. Source material: naive CD4+ T cells sorted from blood. What this sample's cell subset or site label stands for: CD45RA+ positively selected. The receptor source for this set is a man between 18 and 35 years old in good health.

The rearrangement joins TRBV18 to TRBJ1-6, with 8 bases identical to TRBD1. V shed 7 bases and J 7 bases; nucleotides not matched to a gene: 3. This CDR3 spans 13 amino acids. CDR1 and CDR2 from the germline V gene are KGHSH and LQKENI. CDR3 sequence reads: CASLGQENSPLHF. In DNA form, the CDR3 reads TGTGCCAGCTTGGGACAGGAGAATTCACCCCTCCACTTT.

For this clone: The junction departs from germline at one end; a sequencing error may be responsible. The chain couples TRBV7-7 to TRBJ2-6; D gene ambiguous. The germline V gene encodes CDR1 SSHAT and CDR2 FNYEAQ (reference sequence). The CDR3 length is 15 residues. CDR3 in amino acids: CASSLGDSGANVLTF. In nucleotides, the CDR3 is TGTGCTAGCAGCTTAGGTGACTCTGGGGCCAACGTCCTGACTTTC.

The rearrangement links TRBV5-4 to TRBJ2-5; 10 bases align to TRBD1. CDR1 is SGHNT and CDR2 is YYREEE in the germline V gene (reference sequence). There are 16 residues in the CDR3. Germline trimming cut 0 bases from V and 4 bases from J; bases unmatched to any gene: 6. The CDR3 DNA reads TGTGCCAGCAGCTTGGTGGGACAGGGGACGGGAGAGACCCAGTACTTC. Protein product: CASSLVGQGTGETQYF.

The rearrangement uses TRBV19 and TRBJ2-7; the D call may be TRBD1 or TRBD2 (7 bases each). V lost 4 bases, J lost 3 bases, and 13 bases lay in between. The CDR3 has 14 amino acids. Germline-derived CDR1 and CDR2 are LNHDA and SQIVND (reference sequence). The CDR3 protein is CASSTGGGHYEQYF. CDR3 nucleotide sequence: TGTGCCAGTAGTACAGGGGGAGGGCACTACGAGCAGTACTTC.

The chain is built from TRBV5-1 and TRBJ2-3; 12 bases match TRBD2. In germline, CDR1 is SGHRS, CDR2 YFSETQ. The V gene end was trimmed by 0 bases and the J gene end by 5 bases; junction bases not matched to a gene: 1. The CDR3 totals 15 residues. The CDR3 region is CASSLGLAGEDTQYF. The DNA for the CDR3 is TGCGCCAGCAGCTTGGGACTAGCGGGAGAAGATACGCAGTATTTT.

The chain employs TRBV29-1 and TRBJ2-7; D assignment may be TRBD1 or TRBD2 (6 bases each). Trimming shortened V by 3 bases and J by 4 bases, and 19 bases separated the two germline ends. Germline-derived CDR1 and CDR2 are SQVTM and ANQGSEA. This CDR3 has 15 residues. This chain's CDR3 is CSVELLGAGGYEQYF. The CDR3 coding sequence is TGCAGCGTTGAGCTTTTGGGGGCCGGGGGTTACGAGCAGTACTTC.

The V gene is TRBV6-1, the J gene TRBJ2-5; TRBD1 might be the D (5 bases). Germline V lookup: CDR1 MNHNS, CDR2 SASEGT. The CDR3 is made up of 14 amino acids. Trimming stripped 8 bases from V and 3 bases from J, with 16 bases between. The CDR3 DNA reads TGTGCCAGCCAGGCCCAGGGCATTAAAGAGACCCAGTACTTC. Its translation is CASQAQGIKETQYF.